The 8 T cell receptor beta chains in this list originate from one sample, sequenced in a study of long-term antiretroviral therapy in people with HIV. Survey-level immunoSEQ v3.0 assays were run. Generated by immunoSEQ multiplex PCR, the TCRdb table keeps only in-frame clones and is missing some. The data contain roughly 33,000 clones, around 97% of them singletons. Sequencing was performed on unsorted PBMCs, taken 6.9 years after starting antiretroviral therapy. The receptors originated from a man aged 30 to 45 with HIV.

CDR3 coding DNA: TGTGCCAGCAGCCCCCGGCCGGGACAGGGGAACACTGAAGCTTTCTTT. It specifies CASSPRPGQGNTEAFF. The rearrangement links TRBV7-8 to TRBJ1-1; 9 nucleotides agree with TRBD1. Trimming took 5 bases from V and 1 from J; bases not matched to a gene: 8. The CDR3 is 16 amino acids. Germline CDR1 is SGHVS and CDR2 is FQNEAQ.

The chain is built from TRBV19 and TRBJ1-2; D uncertain. V lost 9 bases and J 2 bases, leaving 19 bases between the germline ends. Germline CDR1 and CDR2: LNHDA and SQIVND (reference sequence). The CDR3 length is 15 residues. The chain's CDR3 is CASSTQGLYNYGYTF. In DNA, the CDR3 is TGTGCCAGCTCGACCCAAGGCCTTTACAACTATGGCTACACCTTC.

J is TRBJ2-7 and V is TRBV15; 11 nucleotides line up with TRBD2. The germline V gene encodes CDR1 LNHNV and CDR2 YYDKDF (reference sequence). The J segment lost 4 bases and the V segment lost 0 bases, leaving 5 bases of the junction unmatched. The length of the CDR3 is 16 residues. The CDR3 DNA is TGTGCCACCAGCAGAGATTTGCTAGCGGGGGGATACGAGCAGTACTTC. Protein sequence: CATSRDLLAGGYEQYF.

The chain combines TRBV10-3 with TRBJ1-5; 12 bases are shared with TRBD1. Germline assignment: CDR1 ENHRY and CDR2 SYGVKD. Trimming took 10 bases from V and 1 from J; bases not matched to a gene: 14. This CDR3 comprises 18 residues. As DNA, the CDR3 is TGTGCCACCGAAGACTGGGACAGGGGGCTCGGAAGCAATCAGCCCCAGCATTTT. Translation gives CATEDWDRGLGSNQPQHF.

This chain connects TRBV2 to TRBJ1-1; D possibly corresponds to TRBD1 (5 bases). Germline lookup yields CDR1 SNHLY and CDR2 FYNNEI. CDR3 length: 18 amino acids. Deletions cut 6 bases from V and 6 bases from J, with 29 bases between. The chain's CDR3 is CASRAWGGASLTNAEAFF. In nucleotides, the CDR3 is TGTGCCAGCAGGGCCTGGGGCGGCGCTTCGCTAACGAATGCTGAAGCTTTCTTT.

V and J are TRBV2 and TRBJ2-7; 12 positions match TRBD1. J was trimmed by 4 bases and V by 9 bases; bases with no gene match: 4. The CDR3 is 13 amino acids. Germline V gene data show CDR1 as SNHLY and CDR2 as FYNNEI. CDR3 coding DNA: TGTGCCAGTAAGGGACAGGGGGCTTACGAGCAGTACTTC. It encodes CASKGQGAYEQYF.

This chain connects TRBV4-2 to TRBJ2-1; a possible D gene is TRBD2 (6 bases). Trimming took off 2 bases at V and 6 bases at J, with 17 bases between the two ends. The CDR3 is 16 amino acids. The germline CDR1 and CDR2 sequences are LGHNA and YNFKEQ. CDR3 loop: CASSQLLRTTANEQFF. In DNA form, the CDR3 reads TGTGCCAGCAGCCAACTACTAAGGACTACAGCCAATGAGCAGTTCTTC.

The chain recombines TRBV20-1 with TRBJ2-1; D is uncertain. Germline loops: CDR1 DFQATT, CDR2 SNEGSKA (reference sequence). CDR3 size: 9 residues. Trimming left V 6 bases short and J 7 bases short, with 4 bases between. CDR3 nucleotides: TGCAGTGCCGGAAATGAGCAGTTCTTC. This gives the protein CSAGNEQFF.